Listed below are T cell receptor beta chains from one sample, sequenced in a study of blood T cells in healthy people across ages. TCRdb recomputed calls from the 5' RACE reads with MiXCR, one row per CDR3 protein. This sample carries 1,100,000 or so distinct CDR3 sequences, 40% to 50% of them seen once, and the ten largest clones take about 19%. The sequenced sample was blood. The receptor source for this set is a woman aged 55-75 years in good health. CDR3s include the opening cysteine and the closing phenylalanine or tryptophan. Clone sizes are given selectively: once, few, many, or a class where the clone is expanded.

CASSEMGQGGYGYTF NA TRBV6-1
CASRDRGPETQYF few TRBV5-6
CAISEPRGETEAFF NA TRBV10-3
CATSETVNEQFF NA TRBV24-1
CASSVRSGNNEQFF NA TRBV7-3
CASSVAGGELFF NA TRBV2
CASSLARRGYNEQFF NA TRBV7-9
CASSQYRGVDYEQYF NA TRBV7-2
CASSPLKGGGSYNEQYF once TRBV6-2/TRBV6-3
CASSAGLAGDTVAKNIQYF NA TRBV5-1
CSVLSGTNGEQYF NA TRBV29-1
CASSIRDKSYEQYF NA TRBV4-1